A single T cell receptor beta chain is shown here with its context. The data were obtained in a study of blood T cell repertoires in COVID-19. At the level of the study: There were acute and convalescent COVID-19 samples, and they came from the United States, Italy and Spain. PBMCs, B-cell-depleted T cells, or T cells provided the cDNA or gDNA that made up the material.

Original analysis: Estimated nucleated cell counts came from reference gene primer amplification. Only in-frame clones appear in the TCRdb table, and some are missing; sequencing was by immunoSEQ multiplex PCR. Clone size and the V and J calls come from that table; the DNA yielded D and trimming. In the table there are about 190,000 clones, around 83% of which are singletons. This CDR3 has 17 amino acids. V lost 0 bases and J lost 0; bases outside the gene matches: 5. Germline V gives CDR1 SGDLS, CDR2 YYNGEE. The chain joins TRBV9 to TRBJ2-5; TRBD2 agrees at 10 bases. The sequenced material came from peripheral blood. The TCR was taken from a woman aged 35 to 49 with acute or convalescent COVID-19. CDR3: CASSVGSLAGHQETQYF. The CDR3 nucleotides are TGTGCCAGCAGCGTAGGATCACTAGCGGGGCACCAAGAGACCCAGTACTTC.